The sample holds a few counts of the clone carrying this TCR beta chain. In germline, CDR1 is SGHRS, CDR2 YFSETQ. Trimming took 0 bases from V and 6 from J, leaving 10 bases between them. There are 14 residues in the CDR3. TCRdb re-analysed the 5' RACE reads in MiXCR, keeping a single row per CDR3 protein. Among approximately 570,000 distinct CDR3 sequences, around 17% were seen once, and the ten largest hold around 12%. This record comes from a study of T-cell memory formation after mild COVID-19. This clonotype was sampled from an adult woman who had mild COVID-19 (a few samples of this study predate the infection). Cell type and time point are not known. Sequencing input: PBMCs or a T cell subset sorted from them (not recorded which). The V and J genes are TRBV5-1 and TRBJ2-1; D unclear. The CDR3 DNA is TGCGCCAGCAGCTTGGGTTGGCAAGGCAATGAGCAGTTCTTC. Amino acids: CASSLGWQGNEQFF.